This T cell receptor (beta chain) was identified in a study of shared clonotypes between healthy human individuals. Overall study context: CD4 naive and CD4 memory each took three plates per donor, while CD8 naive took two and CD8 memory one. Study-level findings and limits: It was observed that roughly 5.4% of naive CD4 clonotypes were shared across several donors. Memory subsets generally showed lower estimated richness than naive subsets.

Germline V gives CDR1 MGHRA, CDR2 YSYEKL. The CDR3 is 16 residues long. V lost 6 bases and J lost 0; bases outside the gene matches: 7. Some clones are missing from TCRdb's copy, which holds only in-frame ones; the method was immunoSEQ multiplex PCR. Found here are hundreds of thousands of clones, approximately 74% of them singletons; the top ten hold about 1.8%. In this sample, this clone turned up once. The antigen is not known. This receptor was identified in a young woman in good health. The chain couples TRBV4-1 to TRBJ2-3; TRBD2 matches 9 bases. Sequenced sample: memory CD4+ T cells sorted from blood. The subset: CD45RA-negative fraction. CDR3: CASRRRTSVSTDTQYF. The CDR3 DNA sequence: TGCGCCAGCAGAAGACGGACTAGCGTAAGCACAGATACGCAGTATTTT.